The clone carrying this T cell receptor (beta chain) showed up many times. Its antigen is currently unknown. Synthesis of TCR cDNA relied on 5'RACE template switching, which attached a universal primer site and UMIs. TCRdb reprocessed the 5' RACE reads with MiXCR, giving one entry per CDR3 protein. The sample yields 300,000 or so distinct CDR3 sequences, roughly 6.8% seen once. This record comes from a study of T cells after yellow fever vaccination. Trimming took 1 base from V and 6 from J, leaving 13 bases between them. This CDR3 has 13 residues. In germline, CDR1 is DFQATT, CDR2 SNEGSKA (reference sequence). The study's findings and limits: The presence of abundant clonotypes contaminating from the bulk population was possible in FACS-sorted repertoires. The CD4 and CD8 compartments had a small share of their clonotypes in common.

The material sequenced was PBMCs, taken roughly 47 days after the first yellow fever vaccination. The rearrangement uses TRBV20-1 and TRBJ2-7; no clear D. This clonotype was sampled from a man younger than 35 who received the YFV17D yellow fever vaccine. The CDR3 here is CSARAWSRLEQYF. The CDR3 DNA is TGCAGTGCTAGAGCGTGGAGTCGGCTCGAGCAGTACTTC.